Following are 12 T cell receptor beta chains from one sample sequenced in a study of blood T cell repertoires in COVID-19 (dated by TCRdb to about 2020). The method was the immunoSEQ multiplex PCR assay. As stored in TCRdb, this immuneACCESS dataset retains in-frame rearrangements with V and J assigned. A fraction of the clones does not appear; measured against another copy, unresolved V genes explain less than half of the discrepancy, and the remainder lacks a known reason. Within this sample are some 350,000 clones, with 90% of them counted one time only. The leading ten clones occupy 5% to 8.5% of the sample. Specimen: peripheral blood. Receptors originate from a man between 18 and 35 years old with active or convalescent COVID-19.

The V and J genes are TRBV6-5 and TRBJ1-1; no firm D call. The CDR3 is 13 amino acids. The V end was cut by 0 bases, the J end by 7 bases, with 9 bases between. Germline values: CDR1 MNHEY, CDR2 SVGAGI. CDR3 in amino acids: CASSYSNSLEAFF. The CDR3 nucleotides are TGTGCCAGCAGTTACTCGAACAGCCTTGAAGCTTTCTTT.

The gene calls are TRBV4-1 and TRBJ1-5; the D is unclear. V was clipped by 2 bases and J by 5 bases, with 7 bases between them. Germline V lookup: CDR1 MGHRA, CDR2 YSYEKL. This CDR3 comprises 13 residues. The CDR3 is CASSQLIDQPQHF. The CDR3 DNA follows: TGCGCCAGCAGCCAATTAATTGATCAGCCCCAGCATTTT.

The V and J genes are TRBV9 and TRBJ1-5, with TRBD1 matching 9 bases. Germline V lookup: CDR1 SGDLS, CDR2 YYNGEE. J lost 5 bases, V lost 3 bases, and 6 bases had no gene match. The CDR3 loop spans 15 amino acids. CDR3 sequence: CASSEGGQGYQPQHF. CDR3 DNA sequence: TGTGCCAGCAGCGAGGGGGGACAGGGATATCAGCCCCAGCATTTT.

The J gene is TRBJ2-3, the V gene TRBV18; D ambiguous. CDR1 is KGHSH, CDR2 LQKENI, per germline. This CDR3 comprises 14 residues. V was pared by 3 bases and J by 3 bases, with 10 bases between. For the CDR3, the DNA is TGTGCCAGCTCACCCTCGGGTCCGACAGATACGCAGTATTTT. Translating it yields CASSPSGPTDTQYF.

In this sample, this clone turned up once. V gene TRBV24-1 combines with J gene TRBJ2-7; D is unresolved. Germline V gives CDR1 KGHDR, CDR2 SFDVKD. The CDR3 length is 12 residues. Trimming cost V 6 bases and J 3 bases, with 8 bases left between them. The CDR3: CATSQEGYEQYF. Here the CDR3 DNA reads TGTGCCACCAGTCAGGAAGGCTACGAGCAGTACTTC.

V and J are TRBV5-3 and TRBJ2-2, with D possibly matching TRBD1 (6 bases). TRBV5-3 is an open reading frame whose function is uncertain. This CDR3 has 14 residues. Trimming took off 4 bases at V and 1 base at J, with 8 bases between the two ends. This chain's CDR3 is CARSGGQNTGELFF. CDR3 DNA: TGTGCCAGAAGCGGGGGACAGAACACCGGGGAGCTGTTTTTT.

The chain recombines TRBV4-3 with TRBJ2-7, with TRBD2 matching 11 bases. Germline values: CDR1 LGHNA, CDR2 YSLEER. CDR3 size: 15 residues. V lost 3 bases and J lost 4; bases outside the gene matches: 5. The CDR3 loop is CASSQVLAGAYEQYF. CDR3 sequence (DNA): TGCGCCAGCAGCCAGGTACTAGCGGGGGCGTACGAGCAGTACTTC.

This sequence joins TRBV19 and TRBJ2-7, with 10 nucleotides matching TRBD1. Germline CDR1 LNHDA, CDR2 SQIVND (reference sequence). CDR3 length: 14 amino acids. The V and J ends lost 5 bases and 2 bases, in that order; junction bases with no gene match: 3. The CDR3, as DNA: TGTGCCAGTAGTGACGGACAGGGGGCCTACGAGCAGTACTTC. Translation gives CASSDGQGAYEQYF.

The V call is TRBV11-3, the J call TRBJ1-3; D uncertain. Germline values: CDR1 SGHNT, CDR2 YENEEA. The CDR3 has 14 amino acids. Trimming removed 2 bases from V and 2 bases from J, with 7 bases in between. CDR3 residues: CASSLNTAGNTIYF. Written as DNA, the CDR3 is TGTGCCAGCAGCTTAAACACAGCTGGAAACACCATATATTTT. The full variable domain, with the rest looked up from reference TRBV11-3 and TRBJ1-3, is EAGVVQSPRYKIIEKKQPVAFWCNPISGHNTLYWYLQNLGQGPELLIRYENEEAVDDSQLPKDRFSAERLKGVDSTLKIQPAELGDSAVYLCASSLNTAGNTIYFGEGSWLTVV.

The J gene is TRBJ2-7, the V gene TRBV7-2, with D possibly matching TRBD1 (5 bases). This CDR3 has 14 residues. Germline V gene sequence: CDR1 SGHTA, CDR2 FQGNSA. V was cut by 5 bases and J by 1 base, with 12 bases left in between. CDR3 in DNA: TGTGCCAGCAGCCCCAGGGTTGCGTCCTACGAGCAGTACTTC. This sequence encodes CASSPRVASYEQYF.

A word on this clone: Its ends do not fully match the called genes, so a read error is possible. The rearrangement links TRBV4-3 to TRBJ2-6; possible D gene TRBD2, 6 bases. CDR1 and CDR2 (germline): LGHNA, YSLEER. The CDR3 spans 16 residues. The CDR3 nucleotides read TGCGCCAGCAGCCGGGAGGCGGGATCTGGGGCCAACGTGCTGACTTTC. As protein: CASSREAGSGANVLTF.

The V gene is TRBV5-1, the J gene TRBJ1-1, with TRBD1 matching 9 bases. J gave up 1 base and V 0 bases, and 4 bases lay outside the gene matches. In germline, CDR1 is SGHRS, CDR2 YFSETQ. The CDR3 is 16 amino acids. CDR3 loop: CASSLAGQGKNTEAFF. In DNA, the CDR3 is TGCGCCAGCAGCTTGGCCGGACAGGGGAAGAACACTGAAGCTTTCTTT.